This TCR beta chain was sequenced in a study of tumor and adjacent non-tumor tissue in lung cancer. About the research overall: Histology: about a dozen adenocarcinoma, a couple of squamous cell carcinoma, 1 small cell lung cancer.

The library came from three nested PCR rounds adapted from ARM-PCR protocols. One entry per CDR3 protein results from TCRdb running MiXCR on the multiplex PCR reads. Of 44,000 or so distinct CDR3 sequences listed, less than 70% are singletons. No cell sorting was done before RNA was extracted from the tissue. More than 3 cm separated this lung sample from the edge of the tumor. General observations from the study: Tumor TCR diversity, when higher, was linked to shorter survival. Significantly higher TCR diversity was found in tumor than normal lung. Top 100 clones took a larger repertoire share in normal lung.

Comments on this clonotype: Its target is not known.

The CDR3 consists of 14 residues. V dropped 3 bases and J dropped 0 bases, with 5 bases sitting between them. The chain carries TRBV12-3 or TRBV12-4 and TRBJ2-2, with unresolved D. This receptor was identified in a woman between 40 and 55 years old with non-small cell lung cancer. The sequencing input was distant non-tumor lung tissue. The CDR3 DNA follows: TGTGCCAGCAGTTTTCAGACGAACACCGGGGAGCTGTTTTTT. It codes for CASSFQTNTGELFF.